Listed below are T cell receptor beta chains from one sample, sequenced in a study of early T cells in non-severe SARS-CoV-2 infection. Via MiXCR, TCRdb re-called the 5' RACE reads, giving one row per CDR3 protein. The sample records 85,000 to 100,000 distinct CDR3 sequences, 9.5% to 12% being singletons. The sample consisted of whole blood, taken at baseline. These receptor sequences come from an adult who was a healthcare worker with PCR-confirmed SARS-CoV-2 infection or an uninfected control (not recorded which). Both conserved end residues are part of each CDR3. D genes are given only for firm matches. A row's size may be missing; if present it is once, few, many or a size class.

v_gene: TRBV27
abundance: -
d_gene: -
j_gene: TRBJ1-3
len: 15
CDR3aa: CASSLTWNSGNTIYF
CDR3nt: TGTGCCAGCAGCCTCACCTGGAATTCTGGAAACACCATATATTTT

v_gene: TRBV7-2
abundance: few
d_gene: -
j_gene: TRBJ1-5
len: 15
CDR3aa: CASSSVQGNNQPQHF
CDR3nt: TGTGCCAGCAGCTCTGTCCAGGGGAACAATCAGCCCCAGCATTTT

v_gene: TRBV9
abundance: many
d_gene: -
j_gene: TRBJ2-1
len: 17
CDR3aa: CASSVGAGDFKQWEQFF
CDR3nt: TGTGCCAGCAGCGTAGGTGCCGGGGACTTCAAACAATGGGAGCAGTTCTTC

v_gene: TRBV29-1
abundance: -
d_gene: TRBD2
j_gene: TRBJ2-2
len: 14
CDR3aa: CSPQSASGTGELFF
CDR3nt: TGCAGCCCCCAATCGGCTAGCGGGACCGGGGAGCTGTTTTTT

v_gene: TRBV29-1
abundance: many
d_gene: -
j_gene: TRBJ2-7
len: 14
CDR3aa: CSVTGEGQRYEQYF
CDR3nt: TGCAGCGTTACCGGGGAGGGACAGCGCTACGAGCAGTACTTC

v_gene: TRBV11-2
abundance: few
d_gene: -
j_gene: TRBJ1-1
len: 13
CDR3aa: CASSWGTGTEAFF
CDR3nt: TGTGCCAGCAGCTGGGGGACTGGCACTGAAGCTTTCTTT

v_gene: TRBV18
abundance: few
d_gene: -
j_gene: TRBJ1-1
len: 14
CDR3aa: CASSSREVNTEAFF
CDR3nt: TGTGCCAGCTCCAGCCGGGAGGTGAACACTGAAGCTTTCTTT

v_gene: TRBV6-6
abundance: -
d_gene: -
j_gene: TRBJ2-2
len: 14
CDR3aa: CASEETSNTGELFF
CDR3nt: TGTGCCAGCGAGGAAACATCGAACACCGGGGAGCTGTTTTTT

v_gene: TRBV7-8
abundance: -
d_gene: TRBD1
j_gene: TRBJ1-4
len: 15
CDR3aa: CASGTRQGAWEKLFF
CDR3nt: TGTGCCAGCGGGACGAGACAGGGGGCCTGGGAAAAACTGTTTTTT

v_gene: TRBV5-1
abundance: few
d_gene: TRBD2
j_gene: TRBJ2-1
len: 15
CDR3aa: CASSTPGGSGNEQFF
CDR3nt: TGCGCCAGCAGCACCCCGGGGGGTTCCGGGAATGAGCAGTTCTTC

v_gene: TRBV12-3/TRBV12-4
abundance: -
d_gene: -
j_gene: TRBJ2-7
len: 13
CDR3aa: CASSFGSIYEQYF
CDR3nt: TGTGCCAGCAGTTTCGGCAGCATCTACGAGCAGTACTTC

v_gene: TRBV5-8
abundance: few
d_gene: -
j_gene: TRBJ1-2
len: 14
CDR3aa: CASSNWTAQYGYTF
CDR3nt: TGTGCCAGCAGCAACTGGACAGCGCAGTATGGCTACACCTTC

v_gene: TRBV7-6
abundance: -
d_gene: TRBD1
j_gene: TRBJ2-7
len: 16
CDR3aa: CASSYRGQGSRNEQYF
CDR3nt: TGTGCCAGCAGCTACCGGGGACAGGGCTCAAGGAACGAGCAGTACTTC

v_gene: TRBV6-5
abundance: few
d_gene: -
j_gene: TRBJ2-1
len: 13
CDR3aa: CAFTRSDYNEQFF
CDR3nt: TGTGCCTTTACCCGGTCTGACTACAATGAGCAGTTCTTC

v_gene: TRBV11-2
abundance: few
d_gene: -
j_gene: TRBJ2-7
len: 12
CDR3aa: CASSKENYEQYF
CDR3nt: TGTGCCAGCAGCAAAGAAAACTACGAGCAGTACTTC

v_gene: TRBV7-6
abundance: few
d_gene: TRBD1
j_gene: TRBJ2-3
len: 12
CDR3aa: CASSSLDRVQYF
CDR3nt: TGTGCCAGCAGCTCCCTGGACAGGGTACAGTATTTT

v_gene: TRBV10-3
abundance: few
d_gene: -
j_gene: TRBJ1-3
len: 16
CDR3aa: CAISESIGPGGNTIYF
CDR3nt: TGTGCCATCAGTGAGTCGATAGGGCCAGGCGGAAACACCATATATTTT

v_gene: TRBV18
abundance: -
d_gene: -
j_gene: TRBJ2-6
len: 14
CDR3aa: CASSPPTGANVLTF
CDR3nt: TGTGCCAGCTCACCACCGACTGGGGCCAACGTCCTGACTTTC

v_gene: TRBV30
abundance: many
d_gene: TRBD2
j_gene: TRBJ2-3
len: 16
CDR3aa: CAWSVLAGGVTDTQYF
CDR3nt: TGTGCCTGGAGTGTACTAGCGGGAGGGGTCACAGATACGCAGTATTTT

v_gene: TRBV10-2
abundance: many
d_gene: TRBD1
j_gene: TRBJ1-1
len: 13
CDR3aa: CASRSYTGGEAFF
CDR3nt: TGCGCCAGCAGATCGTATACAGGGGGGGAAGCTTTCTTT

v_gene: TRBV6-1
abundance: -
d_gene: -
j_gene: TRBJ1-2
len: 12
CDR3aa: CASSERAAGYTF
CDR3nt: TGTGCCAGCAGTGAAAGGGCCGCTGGCTACACCTTC

v_gene: TRBV6-2/TRBV6-3
abundance: -
d_gene: TRBD1
j_gene: TRBJ1-1
len: 14
CDR3aa: CASRDGQGLTEAFF
CDR3nt: TGTGCCAGCAGAGACGGACAGGGTCTCACTGAAGCTTTCTTT

v_gene: TRBV3-1
abundance: few
d_gene: TRBD1
j_gene: TRBJ2-1
len: 15
CDR3aa: CASSRLTGIGNEQFF
CDR3nt: TGTGCCAGCAGCCGCCTGACAGGGATAGGGAATGAGCAGTTCTTC

v_gene: TRBV7-6
abundance: -
d_gene: -
j_gene: TRBJ2-3
len: 15
CDR3aa: CASSLVGREADTQYF
CDR3nt: TGTGCCAGCAGCTTAGTGGGAAGGGAGGCAGATACGCAGTATTTT

v_gene: TRBV7-2
abundance: few
d_gene: -
j_gene: TRBJ1-6
len: 15
CDR3aa: CASSSAGSNNSPLHF
CDR3nt: TGTGCCAGCAGCTCCGCCGGGAGTAATAATTCACCCCTCCACTTT

v_gene: TRBV7-2
abundance: many
d_gene: TRBD2
j_gene: TRBJ2-7
len: 16
CDR3aa: CASSLAGAGSSYEQYF
CDR3nt: TGTGCCAGCAGCTTAGCGGGAGCGGGGAGCTCCTACGAGCAGTACTTC

v_gene: TRBV5-1
abundance: -
d_gene: -
j_gene: TRBJ1-1
len: 13
CDR3aa: CATRRDENTEAFF
CDR3nt: TGCGCCACCCGCCGTGATGAGAACACTGAAGCTTTCTTT

v_gene: TRBV21-1
abundance: few
d_gene: -
j_gene: TRBJ1-2
len: 16
CDR3aa: CASSEGGPSLCEGYTF
CDR3nt: TGTGCCAGCAGCGAGGGGGGGCCCTCACTATGCGAAGGCTACACCTTC

v_gene: TRBV24-1
abundance: many
d_gene: -
j_gene: TRBJ2-1
len: 13
CDR3aa: CATSVYATGEQFF
CDR3nt: TGTGCCACCAGTGTGTATGCTACTGGTGAGCAGTTCTTC

v_gene: TRBV6-2/TRBV6-3
abundance: -
d_gene: TRBD2
j_gene: TRBJ2-1
len: 17
CDR3aa: CASSYAGLAGVSNEQFF
CDR3nt: TGTGCCAGCAGTTACGCGGGACTAGCGGGAGTATCGAATGAGCAGTTCTTC